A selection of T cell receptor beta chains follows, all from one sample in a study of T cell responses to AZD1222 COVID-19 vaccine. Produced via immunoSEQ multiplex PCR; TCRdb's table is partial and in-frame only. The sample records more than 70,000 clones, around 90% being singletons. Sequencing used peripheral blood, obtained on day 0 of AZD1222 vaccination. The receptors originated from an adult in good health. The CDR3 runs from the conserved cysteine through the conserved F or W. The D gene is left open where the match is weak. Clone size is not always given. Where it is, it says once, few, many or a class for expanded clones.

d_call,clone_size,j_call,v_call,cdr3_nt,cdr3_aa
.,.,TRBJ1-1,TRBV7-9,TGTGCCAGCAGTAGGGGGACTGAAGCTTTCTTT,CASSRGTEAFF
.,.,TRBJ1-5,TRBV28,TGTGCCAGCAGTTTCCGCGGTCTTCTCGGCAATCAGCCCCAGCATTTT,CASSFRGLLGNQPQHF
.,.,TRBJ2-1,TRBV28,TGTGCCAGCAGTCGCCTCCGGGACATATACAATGAGCAGTTCTTC,CASSRLRDIYNEQFF
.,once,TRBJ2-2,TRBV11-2,TGTGCCAGCACCGTGACCCCTAGTATTTACACCGGGGAGCTGTTTTTT,CASTVTPSIYTGELFF
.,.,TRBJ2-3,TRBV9,TGTGCCAGCAGCGTAGCACCCGATACGCAGTATTTT,CASSVAPDTQYF
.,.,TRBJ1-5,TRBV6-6,TGTGCCAGCAGTTACACTCAGGATAGCAATCAGCCCCAGCATTTT,CASSYTQDSNQPQHF
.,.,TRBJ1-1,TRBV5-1,TGCGCCAGCAGCTTGATTGTTGGGGCCGGCAACACTGAAGCTTTCTTT,CASSLIVGAGNTEAFF
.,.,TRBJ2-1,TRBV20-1,TGCAGTGCTAGTGAGGGGCAGACAATGAGGCAGTTCTTC,CSASEGQTMRQFF
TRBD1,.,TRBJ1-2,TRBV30,TGTGCCTGGAGCGGACAGGTTATCTATGGCTACACCTTC,CAWSGQVIYGYTF
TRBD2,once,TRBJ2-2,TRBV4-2,TGTGCCAGCAGCCAGGGGGGGTCCGCCGGGGAGCTGTTTTTT,CASSQGGSAGELFF
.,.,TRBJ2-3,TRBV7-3,TGTGCCAGCAGCTTAAGACGGGATATGGGCGATACGCAGTATTTT,CASSLRRDMGDTQYF
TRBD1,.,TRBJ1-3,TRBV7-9,TGTGCCAGCAGCTTAATCGGGCAGGGGGCGGCTGGAAACACCATATATTTT,CASSLIGQGAAGNTIYF
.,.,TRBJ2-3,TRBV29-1,TGCAGCGTTTGGGGGTCACAGGAAGGCACAGATACGCAGTATTTT,CSVWGSQEGTDTQYF
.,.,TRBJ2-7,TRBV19,TGTGCCAGTAGTATCTCGTTAGACTACGAGCAGTACTTC,CASSISLDYEQYF
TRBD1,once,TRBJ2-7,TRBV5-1,TGCGCCAGCAGCTTGGCTCCCGGGACAGGGCCCTACGAGCAGTACTTC,CASSLAPGTGPYEQYF
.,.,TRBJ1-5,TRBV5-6,TGTGCCAGCAGCTTGGCTGCGTCCGGCAATCAGCCCCAGCATTTT,CASSLAASGNQPQHF
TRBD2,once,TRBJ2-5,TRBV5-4,TGTGCCAGCAGCCGCTCTCAGTTACTAGCGGGGGAAGAGACCCAGTACTTC,CASSRSQLLAGEETQYF
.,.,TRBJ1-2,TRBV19,TGTGCCAGTAGTGACTTACAGGGAGGTAAGGACTACACCTTC,CASSDLQGGKDYTF
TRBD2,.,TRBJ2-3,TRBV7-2,TGTGCCAGCAGCTTTAGCGGGAGGGTCGGCACGCAGTATTTT,CASSFSGRVGTQYF
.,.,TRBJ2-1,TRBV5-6,TGTGCCAGCAGCCATAGCGGAAGCTCCTACAATGAGCAGTTCTTC,CASSHSGSSYNEQFF
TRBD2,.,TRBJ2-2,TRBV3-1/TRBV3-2,TGTGCCAGCAGCCGCGGGACTAGCGGAAACACCGGGGAGCTGTTTTTT,CASSRGTSGNTGELFF
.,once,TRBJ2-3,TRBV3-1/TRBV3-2,TGTGCCAGCAGCCAAGCCTCCACGCAGTATTTT,CASSQASTQYF
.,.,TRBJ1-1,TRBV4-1,TGCGCCAGCAGCCAAGATTTTGGCAGAAAAGCTTTCTTT,CASSQDFGRKAFF
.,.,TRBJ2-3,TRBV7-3,TGTGCCAGCAGCTTACAATCGGTAAAAGATACGCAGTATTTT,CASSLQSVKDTQYF
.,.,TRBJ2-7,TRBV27,TGTGCCAGCTCCCGCTACAGCAGCCTCTACGAGCAGTACTTC,CASSRYSSLYEQYF
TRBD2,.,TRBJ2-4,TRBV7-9,TGTGCCAGCAGCGACTCGGGACTAGGAAAAAACATTCAGTACTTC,CASSDSGLGKNIQYF
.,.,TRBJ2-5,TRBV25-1,TGTGCCAGCAGTGAATCGAGCGGATCGTACCAAGAGACCCAGTACTTC,CASSESSGSYQETQYF
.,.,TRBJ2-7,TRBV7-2,TGTGCCAGCAGCTTAGTTGGCGACGCACCTGGAGGGCAGTACTTC,CASSLVGDAPGGQYF
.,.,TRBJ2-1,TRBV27,TGTGCCAGCAGTTTATACTCCGGACGGTTGTTCTTC,CASSLYSGRLFF
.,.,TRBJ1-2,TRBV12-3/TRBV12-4,TGTGCCAGCAGTTTAGCCGGGTATGGCTACACCTTC,CASSLAGYGYTF
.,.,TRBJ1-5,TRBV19,TGTGCCAGTAGTATAGACCCCAGGGGCAATCAGCCCCAGCATTTT,CASSIDPRGNQPQHF
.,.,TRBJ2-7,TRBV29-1,TGCAGCGCCGGGGAAACGACAGGACTCGAGCAGTACTTC,CSAGETTGLEQYF
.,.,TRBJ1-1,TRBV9,TGTGCCAGCAGCGTAGTTCCCCAGGGTGAAGCTTTCTTT,CASSVVPQGEAFF
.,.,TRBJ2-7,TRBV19,TGTGCCAGTAGAACAGGTCCCGACTACGAGCAGTGCTTC,CASRTGPDYEQCF
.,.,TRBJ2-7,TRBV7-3,TGTGCCAGCAGCTTAGTTCAAATATCGGGGACTGCAACCTACGAGCAGTACTTC,CASSLVQISGTATYEQYF
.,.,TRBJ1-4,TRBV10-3,TGTGCCATCAGGGATAGTGAAAAGCTGTTTTTT,CAIRDSEKLFF
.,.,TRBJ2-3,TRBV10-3,TGTGCCACCAGGGACTTCAGCACAGATACGCAGTATTTT,CATRDFSTDTQYF
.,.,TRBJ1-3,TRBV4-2,TGTGCCAGCAGGCAGACAGGTGGGAACTCTGGAAACACCATATATTTT,CASRQTGGNSGNTIYF
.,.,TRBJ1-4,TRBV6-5,TGTGCCAGCAGTTACTCGGTCGGCGGAGGGGATGAAAAACTGTTTTTT,CASSYSVGGGDEKLFF
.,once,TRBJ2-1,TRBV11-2,TGTGCCAGCAACTTCAAACCCACAGTCGCCCATGAGCAGTTCTTC,CASNFKPTVAHEQFF
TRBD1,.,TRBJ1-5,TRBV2,TGTGCCAGCGGACAGGGGATGAGGCAGCCCCAGCATTTT,CASGQGMRQPQHF